This T cell receptor (beta chain) was sequenced during a study of tumor-infiltrating lymphocytes in oesophageal squamous cell carcinoma. The CDR3 consists of 14 residues. Per the germline V gene, CDR1 is SGHVS and CDR2 is FNYEAQ. Trimming removed 4 bases from V and 2 bases from J, with 8 bases in between. MiXCR was run by TCRdb on the PCR reads, yielding one entry per CDR3 protein. This sample has over 10,000 distinct CDR3 sequences, with around half found just once. The clonotype was recovered from a female donor with esophageal squamous cell carcinoma. Sequenced: esophageal tumor tissue. This rearrangement joins TRBV7-6 to TRBJ2-2; D is uncertain. The CDR3 reads CASSSFLNTGELFF. The CDR3 DNA follows: TGTGCCAGCAGCTCCTTTTTAAACACCGGGGAGCTGTTTTTT.